These 10 T cell receptor beta chains were all obtained from the same sample, sequenced in a study of cytomegalovirus exposure and HLA in healthy donors. The PCR ran on 60 Vbeta and 13 Jbeta primers. Profiling relied on immunoSEQ multiplex PCR, and the TCRdb table lists in-frame clones only, not all of them. The table has approximately 100,000 clones, around 76% seen once; the top ten hold about 4%. The sequenced material came from PBMCs. These receptors originate from a woman in her forties or fifties in good health and CMV-seropositive.

The CDR3 DNA follows: TGTGCCTGGAGCTTGGCTGGCAATCAGCCCCAGCATTTT. Its protein product is CAWSLAGNQPQHF. The chain has TRBV30 and TRBJ1-5; D is uncertain. Trimming cost V 3 bases and J 2 bases, with 8 bases left between them. The CDR3 covers 13 residues. Per the germline V gene, CDR1 is GTSNPN and CDR2 is SVGIG (reference sequence). Variable domain in full (rest from reference TRBV30 and TRBJ1-5): SQTIHQWPATLVQPVGSPLSLECTVEGTSNPNLYWYRQAAGRGLQLLFYSVGIGQISSEVPQNLSASRPQDRQFILSSKKLLLSDSGFYLCAWSLAGNQPQHFGDGTRLSIL.

This chain links TRBV15 with TRBJ1-2; 9 bases agree with TRBD1. The CDR3 contains 15 residues. V dropped 1 base and J dropped 3; count of bases not matched to a gene: 3. CDR1 and CDR2 from the germline V gene are LNHNV and YYDKDF (reference sequence). DNA of the CDR3: TGTGCCACCAGCAGAGCCTGGACAGGGGACTATGGCTACACCTTC. It codes for CATSRAWTGDYGYTF. Looking up the rest from reference TRBV15 and TRBJ1-2 gives the full variable domain: DAMVIQNPRYQVTQFGKPVTLSCSQTLNHNVMYWYQQKSSQAPKLLFHYYDKDFNNEADTPDNFQSRRPNTSFCFLDIRSPGLGDTAMYLCATSRAWTGDYGYTFGSGTRLTVV.

This clone was seen more than once but under ten times. The chain links TRBV15 to TRBJ2-2, with TRBD2 identical over 7 bases. Trimming cost V 8 bases and J 3 bases; bases outside gene matches: 6. CDR3 length equals 14 residues. CDR1 and CDR2 (germline): LNHNV, YYDKDF (reference sequence). DNA for the CDR3: TGTGCCACCGTGCAGGGAGGGTACACCGGGGAGCTGTTTTTT. Protein: CATVQGGYTGELFF.

V gene TRBV7-9 combines with J gene TRBJ1-1; no clear D gene. Trimming took 5 bases from V and 0 from J, leaving 13 bases between them. CDR1 SEHNR and CDR2 FQNEAQ come from the germline V gene (reference sequence). This CDR3 spans 15 amino acids. CDR3 in DNA: TGTGCCAGCAGCAGCCGGGGAGGGCTGAACACTGAAGCTTTCTTT. Its protein product is CASSSRGGLNTEAFF. The full variable domain, in which reference TRBV7-9 and TRBJ1-1 provide the parts outside the CDR3, is DTGVSQNPRHKITKRGQNVTFRCDPISEHNRLYWYRQTLGQGPEFLTYFQNEAQLEKSRLLSDRFSAERPKGSFSTLEIQRTEQGDSAMYLCASSSRGGLNTEAFFGQGTRLTVV.

Only a few counts were recorded for this clone. The rearrangement joins TRBV10-3 to TRBJ1-5; unclear D gene. The germline V gene has CDR1 ENHRY and CDR2 SYGVKD. This CDR3 region has 14 residues. V was pared by 3 bases and J by 6 bases, with 12 bases between. CDR3 protein: CAISEGLGGQPQHF. The CDR3, as DNA: TGTGCCATCAGTGAAGGGTTGGGAGGTCAGCCCCAGCATTTT.

The rearrangement joins TRBV10-3 to TRBJ1-4, with D perhaps matching TRBD1 (5 bases). CDR1 is ENHRY, CDR2 SYGVKD, per germline. This CDR3 has 16 amino acids. With 3 bases removed from V and 8 bases from J, the gap between germline ends came to 19 bases. The CDR3 DNA reads as TGTGCCATCAGTGAAGATTTCCAGGGCTTTAAAGAAAAACTGTTTTTT. Encoded protein: CAISEDFQGFKEKLFF.

This chain joins TRBV7-9 and TRBJ1-2; 8 bases align to TRBD1. The germline V gene encodes CDR1 SEHNR and CDR2 FQNEAQ (reference sequence). CDR3 length equals 13 residues. J gave up 5 bases and V 7 bases, and 6 bases lay outside the gene matches. The CDR3 sequence: CASKTGEAYGYTF. The DNA of the CDR3 is TGTGCCAGCAAGACAGGGGAAGCGTATGGCTACACCTTC.

The V gene is TRBV7-9, the J gene TRBJ1-3; perhaps TRBD1 as D (6 bases). This CDR3 comprises 16 residues. The germline V and J ends were trimmed by 1 base and 0 bases, with 10 bases remaining between them. CDR1 SEHNR and CDR2 FQNEAQ come from the germline V gene (reference sequence). CDR3 protein: CASSLVQDSSGNTIYF. The CDR3 DNA follows: TGTGCCAGCAGCTTAGTTCAGGACAGCTCTGGAAACACCATATATTTT.

This sequence joins TRBV11-2 and TRBJ1-2; 9 bases agree with TRBD1. The CDR3 runs to 15 residues. Germline lookup yields CDR1 SGHAT and CDR2 FQNNGV. V lost 1 base to trimming and J lost 6 bases; unmatched junction nucleotides: 6. The CDR3 sequence is CASSLGLRTGDGYTF. CDR3 sequence (DNA): TGTGCCAGCAGCTTAGGCCTCCGGACAGGGGATGGCTACACCTTC.

The V call is TRBV2, the J call TRBJ2-7; D remains ambiguous. This CDR3 comprises 13 residues. The V and J ends lost 8 bases and 0 bases respectively, with 11 bases between them. In germline, CDR1 is SNHLY, CDR2 FYNNEI. The CDR3 loop is CASAEPLSYEQYF. DNA of the CDR3: TGTGCCAGCGCTGAGCCACTCTCCTACGAGCAGTACTTC.